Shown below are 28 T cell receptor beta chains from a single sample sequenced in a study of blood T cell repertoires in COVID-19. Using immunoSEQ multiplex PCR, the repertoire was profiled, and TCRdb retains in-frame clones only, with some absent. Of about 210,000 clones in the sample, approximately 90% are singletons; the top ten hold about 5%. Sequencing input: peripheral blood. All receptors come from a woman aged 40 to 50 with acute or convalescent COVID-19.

CDR3: CASSYNPGKSYEQYV. CDR3 DNA: TGTGCCAGCAGTTACAATCCAGGGAAGAGCTACGAGCAGTACGTC. The rearrangement joins TRBV6-2 or TRBV6-3 to TRBJ2-7; tentative D call: TRBD1 (5 bases). V dropped 2 bases and J dropped 3 bases, with 14 bases sitting between them. This CDR3 has 15 residues. Germline V lookup: CDR1 MNHEY, CDR2 SVGEGT.

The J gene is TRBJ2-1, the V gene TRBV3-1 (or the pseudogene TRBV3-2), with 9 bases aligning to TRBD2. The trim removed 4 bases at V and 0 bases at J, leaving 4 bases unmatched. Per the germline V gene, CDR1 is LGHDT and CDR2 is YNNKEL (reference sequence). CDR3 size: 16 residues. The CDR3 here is CASSPGGGGSYNEQFF. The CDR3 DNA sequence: TGTGCCAGCAGCCCCGGCGGGGGGGGCTCCTACAATGAGCAGTTCTTC.

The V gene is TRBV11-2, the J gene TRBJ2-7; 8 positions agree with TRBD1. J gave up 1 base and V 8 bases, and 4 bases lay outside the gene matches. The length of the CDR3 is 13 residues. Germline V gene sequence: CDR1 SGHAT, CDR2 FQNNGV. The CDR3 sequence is CASAGQGSYEQYV. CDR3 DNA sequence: TGTGCCAGCGCCGGACAGGGATCCTACGAGCAGTACGTC.

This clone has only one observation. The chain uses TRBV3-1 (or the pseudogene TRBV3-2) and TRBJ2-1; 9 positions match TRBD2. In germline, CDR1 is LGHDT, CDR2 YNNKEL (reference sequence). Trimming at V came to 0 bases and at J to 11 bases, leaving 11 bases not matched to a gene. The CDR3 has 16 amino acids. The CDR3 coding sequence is TGTGCCAGCAGCCAAGATCTCTCCACTAGCGGGCGCCAGCAGTTCTTC. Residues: CASSQDLSTSGRQQFF.

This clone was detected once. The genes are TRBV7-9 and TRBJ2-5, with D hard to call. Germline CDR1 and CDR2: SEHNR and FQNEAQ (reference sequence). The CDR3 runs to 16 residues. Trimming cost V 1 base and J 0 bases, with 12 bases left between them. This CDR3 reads CASSLEPAGYQETQYF. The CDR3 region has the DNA TGTGCCAGCAGCTTAGAACCCGCAGGCTACCAAGAGACCCAGTACTTC.

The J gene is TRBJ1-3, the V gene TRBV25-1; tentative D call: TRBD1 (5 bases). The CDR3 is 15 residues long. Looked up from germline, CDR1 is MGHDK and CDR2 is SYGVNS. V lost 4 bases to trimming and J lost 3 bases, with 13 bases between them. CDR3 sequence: CASSGGYRLGNTIYF. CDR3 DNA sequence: TGTGCCAGCAGTGGGGGTTACAGGCTTGGAAACACCATATATTTT.

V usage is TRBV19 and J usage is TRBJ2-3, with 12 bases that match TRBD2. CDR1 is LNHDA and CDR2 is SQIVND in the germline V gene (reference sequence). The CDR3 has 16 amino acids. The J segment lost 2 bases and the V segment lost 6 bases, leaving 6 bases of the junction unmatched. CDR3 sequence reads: CASRRTSGAVTDTQYF. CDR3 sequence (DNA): TGTGCCAGTAGGCGGACTAGCGGGGCCGTCACAGATACGCAGTATTTT.

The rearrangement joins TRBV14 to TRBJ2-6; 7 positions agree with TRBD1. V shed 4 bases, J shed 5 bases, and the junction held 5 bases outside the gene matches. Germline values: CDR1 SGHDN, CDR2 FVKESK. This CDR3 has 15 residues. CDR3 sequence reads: CASSPGDSWANVLTF. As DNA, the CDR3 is TGTGCCAGCAGCCCCGGGGACAGTTGGGCCAACGTCCTGACTTTC.

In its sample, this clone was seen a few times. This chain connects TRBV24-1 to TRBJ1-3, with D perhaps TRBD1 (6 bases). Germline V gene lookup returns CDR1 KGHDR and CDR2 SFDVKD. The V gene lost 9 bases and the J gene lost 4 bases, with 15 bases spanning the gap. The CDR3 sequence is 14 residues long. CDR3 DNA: TGTGCCACCTCGGCCCCAGGGGAAGGAAACACCATATATTTT. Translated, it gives CATSAPGEGNTIYF.

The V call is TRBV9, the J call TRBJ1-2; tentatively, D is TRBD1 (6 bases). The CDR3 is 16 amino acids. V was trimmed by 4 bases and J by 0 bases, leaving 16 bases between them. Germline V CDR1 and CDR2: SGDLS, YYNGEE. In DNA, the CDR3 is TGTGCCAGCAGCTTAGAAACAGGGCTAGCTAACTATGGCTACACCTTC. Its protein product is CASSLETGLANYGYTF. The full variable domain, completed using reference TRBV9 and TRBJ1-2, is DSGVTQTPKHLITATGQRVTLRCSPRSGDLSVYWYQQSLDQGLQFLIQYYNGEERAKGNILERFSAQQFPDLHSELNLSSLELGDSALYFCASSLETGLANYGYTFGSGTRLTVV.

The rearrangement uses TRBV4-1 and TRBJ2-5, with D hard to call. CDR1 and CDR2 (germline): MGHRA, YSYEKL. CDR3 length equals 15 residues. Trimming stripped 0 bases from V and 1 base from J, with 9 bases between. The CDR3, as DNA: TGCGCCAGCAGCCAAGATCGAGGAGCCCAAGAGACCCAGTACTTC. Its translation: CASSQDRGAQETQYF.

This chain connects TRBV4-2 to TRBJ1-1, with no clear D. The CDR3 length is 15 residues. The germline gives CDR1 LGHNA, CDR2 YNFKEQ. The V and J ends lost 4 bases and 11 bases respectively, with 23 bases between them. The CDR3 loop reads CASSLGQLGVEYAFF. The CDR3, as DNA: TGTGCCAGCAGCCTTGGGCAACTGGGAGTGGAATATGCTTTCTTT.

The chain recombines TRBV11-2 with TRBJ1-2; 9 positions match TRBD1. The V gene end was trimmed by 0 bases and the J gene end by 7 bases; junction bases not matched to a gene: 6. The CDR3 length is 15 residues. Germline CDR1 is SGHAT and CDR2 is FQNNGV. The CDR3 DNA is TGTGCCAGCAGCTTAGATCTTGGGACAGGGACTGGCTACACCTTC. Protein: CASSLDLGTGTGYTF.

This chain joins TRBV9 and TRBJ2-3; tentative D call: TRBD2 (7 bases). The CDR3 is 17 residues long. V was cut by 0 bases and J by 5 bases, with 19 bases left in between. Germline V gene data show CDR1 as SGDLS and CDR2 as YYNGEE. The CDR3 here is CASSVVGAGARGDTQYF. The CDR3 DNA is TGTGCCAGCAGCGTAGTCGGGGCGGGGGCCCGGGGAGATACGCAGTATTTT.

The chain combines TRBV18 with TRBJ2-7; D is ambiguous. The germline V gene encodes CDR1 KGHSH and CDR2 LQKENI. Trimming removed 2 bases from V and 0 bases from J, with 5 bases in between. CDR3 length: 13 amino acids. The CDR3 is CASSPIGSYEQYV. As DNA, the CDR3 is TGTGCCAGCTCACCAATCGGCTCCTACGAGCAGTACGTC.

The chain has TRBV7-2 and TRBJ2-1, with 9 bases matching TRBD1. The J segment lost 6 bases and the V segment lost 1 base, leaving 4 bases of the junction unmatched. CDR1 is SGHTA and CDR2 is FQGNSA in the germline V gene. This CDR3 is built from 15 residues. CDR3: CASSLGDREVNEQFF. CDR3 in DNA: TGTGCCAGCAGCTTAGGGGACAGGGAGGTCAATGAGCAGTTCTTC.

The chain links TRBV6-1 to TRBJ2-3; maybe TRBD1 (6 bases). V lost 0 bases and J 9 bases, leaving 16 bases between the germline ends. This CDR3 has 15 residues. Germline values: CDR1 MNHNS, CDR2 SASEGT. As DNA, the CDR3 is TGTGCCAGCAGTGAAGCAAGATGGACAGATGGAACGCAGTATTTT. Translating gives CASSEARWTDGTQYF.

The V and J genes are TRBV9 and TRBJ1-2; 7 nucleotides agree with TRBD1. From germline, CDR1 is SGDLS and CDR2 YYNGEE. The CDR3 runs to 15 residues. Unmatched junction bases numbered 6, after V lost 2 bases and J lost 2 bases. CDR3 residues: CASSVEPGQNYGYTF. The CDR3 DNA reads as TGTGCCAGCAGCGTTGAACCGGGACAGAACTATGGCTACACCTTC.

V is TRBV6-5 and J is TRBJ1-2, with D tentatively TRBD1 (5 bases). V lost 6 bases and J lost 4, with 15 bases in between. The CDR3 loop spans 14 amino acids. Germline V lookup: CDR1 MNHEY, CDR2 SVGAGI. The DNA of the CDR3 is TGTGCCAGCAGACAGGACGCTGAAATCTATGGCTACACCTTC. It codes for CASRQDAEIYGYTF.

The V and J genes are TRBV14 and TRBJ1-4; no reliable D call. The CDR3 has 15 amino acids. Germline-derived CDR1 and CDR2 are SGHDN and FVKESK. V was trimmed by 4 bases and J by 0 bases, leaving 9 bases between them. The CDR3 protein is CASSPLRSTNEKLFF. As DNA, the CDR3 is TGTGCCAGCAGCCCGCTCAGGTCAACTAATGAAAAACTGTTTTTT.

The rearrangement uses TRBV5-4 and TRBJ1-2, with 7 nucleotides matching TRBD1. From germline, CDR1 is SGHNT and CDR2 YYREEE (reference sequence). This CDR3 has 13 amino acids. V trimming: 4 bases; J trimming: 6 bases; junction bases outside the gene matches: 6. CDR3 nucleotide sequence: TGTGCCAGCAGCCCTGGACAGGCAGATGGCTACACCTTC. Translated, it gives CASSPGQADGYTF.

The chain's CDR3 is CASGGGTGFSGELFF. The DNA for the CDR3 is TGTGCCAGCGGCGGGGGGACTGGGTTCAGCGGGGAGCTGTTTTTT. The chain links TRBV9 to TRBJ2-2; 8 nucleotides align to TRBD2. The CDR3 sequence is 15 residues long. The germline V gene has CDR1 SGDLS and CDR2 YYNGEE. V dropped 7 bases and J dropped 7; count of bases not matched to a gene: 12. Looking up the rest from reference TRBV9 and TRBJ2-2 gives the full variable domain: DSGVTQTPKHLITATGQRVTLRCSPRSGDLSVYWYQQSLDQGLQFLIQYYNGEERAKGNILERFSAQQFPDLHSELNLSSLELGDSALYFCASGGGTGFSGELFFGEGSRLTVL.

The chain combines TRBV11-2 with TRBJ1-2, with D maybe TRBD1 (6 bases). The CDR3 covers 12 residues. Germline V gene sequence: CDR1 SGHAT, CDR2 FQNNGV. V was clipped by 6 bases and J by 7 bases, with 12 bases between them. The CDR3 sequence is CASSHQGTGYTF. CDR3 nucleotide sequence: TGTGCCAGCAGTCATCAGGGGACTGGCTACACCTTC.

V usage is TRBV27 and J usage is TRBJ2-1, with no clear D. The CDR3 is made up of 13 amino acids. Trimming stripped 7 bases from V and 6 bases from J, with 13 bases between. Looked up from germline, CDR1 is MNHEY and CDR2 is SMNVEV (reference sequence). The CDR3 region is CASKAVYGNEQFF. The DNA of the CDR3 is TGTGCCAGCAAGGCGGTTTACGGCAATGAGCAGTTCTTC.

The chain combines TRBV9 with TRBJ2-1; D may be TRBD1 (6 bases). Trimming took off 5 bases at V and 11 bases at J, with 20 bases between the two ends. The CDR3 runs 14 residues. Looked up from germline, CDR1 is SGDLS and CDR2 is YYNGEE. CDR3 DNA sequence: TGTGCCAGCAGGGCAATGGGACATACGGATAAGCAGTTCTTC. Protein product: CASRAMGHTDKQFF.

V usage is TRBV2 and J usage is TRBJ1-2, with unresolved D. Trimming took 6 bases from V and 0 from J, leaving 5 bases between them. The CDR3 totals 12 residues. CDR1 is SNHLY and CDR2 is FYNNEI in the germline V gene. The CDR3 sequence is CASRQTNYGYTF. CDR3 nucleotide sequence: TGTGCCAGCAGACAGACTAACTATGGCTACACCTTC. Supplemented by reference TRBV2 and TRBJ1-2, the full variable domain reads EPEVTQTPSHQVTQMGQEVILRCVPISNHLYFYWYRQILGQKVEFLVSFYNNEISEKSEIFDDQFSVERPDGSNFTLKIRSTKLEDSAMYFCASRQTNYGYTFGSGTRLTVV.

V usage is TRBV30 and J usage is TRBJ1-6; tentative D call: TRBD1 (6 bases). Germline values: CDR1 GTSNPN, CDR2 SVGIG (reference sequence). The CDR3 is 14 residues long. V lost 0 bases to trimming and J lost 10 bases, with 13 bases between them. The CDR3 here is CAWSVKGESSPLHF. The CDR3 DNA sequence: TGTGCCTGGAGTGTAAAGGGGGAGAGCTCACCCCTCCACTTT. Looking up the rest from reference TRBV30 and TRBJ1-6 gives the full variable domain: SQTIHQWPATLVQPVGSPLSLECTVEGTSNPNLYWYRQAAGRGLQLLFYSVGIGQISSEVPQNLSASRPQDRQFILSSKKLLLSDSGFYLCAWSVKGESSPLHFGNGTRLTVT.

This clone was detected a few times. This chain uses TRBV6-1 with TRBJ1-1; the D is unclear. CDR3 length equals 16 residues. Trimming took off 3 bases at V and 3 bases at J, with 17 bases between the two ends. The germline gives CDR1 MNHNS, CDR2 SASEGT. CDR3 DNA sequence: TGTGCCAGCAGTGATGCCCGTGGACTGCCCTACACTGAAGCTTTCTTT. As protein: CASSDARGLPYTEAFF.